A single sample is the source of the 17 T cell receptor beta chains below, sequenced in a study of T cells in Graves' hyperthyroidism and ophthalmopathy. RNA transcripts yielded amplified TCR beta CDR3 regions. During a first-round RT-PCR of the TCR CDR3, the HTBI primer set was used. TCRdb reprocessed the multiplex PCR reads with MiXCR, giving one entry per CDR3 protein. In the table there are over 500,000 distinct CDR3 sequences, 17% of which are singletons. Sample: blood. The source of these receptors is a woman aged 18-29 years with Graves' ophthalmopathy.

The CDR3: CSVATASGERDEQFF. The CDR3, as DNA: TGCAGCGTCGCTACTGCTAGCGGGGAAAGAGATGAGCAGTTCTTC. This chain connects TRBV29-1 to TRBJ2-1; TRBD2 matches 9 bases. Trimming removed 6 bases from V and 8 bases from J; junction bases left unmatched: 14. The CDR3 totals 15 residues. CDR1 is SQVTM, CDR2 ANQGSEA, per germline.

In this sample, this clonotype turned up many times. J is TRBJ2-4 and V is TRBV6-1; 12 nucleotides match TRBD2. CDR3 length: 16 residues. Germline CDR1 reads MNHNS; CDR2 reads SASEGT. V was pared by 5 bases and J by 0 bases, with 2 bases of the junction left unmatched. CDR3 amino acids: CASSLAGGGAKNIQYF. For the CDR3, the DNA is TGTGCCAGCAGTCTAGCGGGGGGGGGAGCCAAAAACATTCAGTACTTC.

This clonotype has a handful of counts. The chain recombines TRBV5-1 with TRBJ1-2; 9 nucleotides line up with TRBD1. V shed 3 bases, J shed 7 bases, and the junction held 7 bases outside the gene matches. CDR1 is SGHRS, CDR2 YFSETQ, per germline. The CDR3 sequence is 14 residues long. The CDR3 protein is CASSSSGTGLGYTF. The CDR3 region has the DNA TGCGCCAGCAGCTCATCCGGGACAGGGCTTGGCTACACCTTC.

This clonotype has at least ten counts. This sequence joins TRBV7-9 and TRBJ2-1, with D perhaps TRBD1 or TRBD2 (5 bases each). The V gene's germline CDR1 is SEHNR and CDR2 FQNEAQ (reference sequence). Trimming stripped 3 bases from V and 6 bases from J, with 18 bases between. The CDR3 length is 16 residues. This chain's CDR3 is CASSLELAGPTNEQFF. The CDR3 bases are TGTGCCAGCAGCTTGGAGCTAGCAGGGCCGACCAATGAGCAGTTCTTC.

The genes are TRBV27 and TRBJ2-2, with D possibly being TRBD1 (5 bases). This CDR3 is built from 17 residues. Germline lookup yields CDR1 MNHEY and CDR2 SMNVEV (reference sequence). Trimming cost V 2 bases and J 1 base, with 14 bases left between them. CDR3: CASSLRGRNGNTGELFF. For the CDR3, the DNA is TGTGCCAGCAGTTTAAGGGGCAGAAATGGGAACACCGGGGAGCTGTTTTTT.

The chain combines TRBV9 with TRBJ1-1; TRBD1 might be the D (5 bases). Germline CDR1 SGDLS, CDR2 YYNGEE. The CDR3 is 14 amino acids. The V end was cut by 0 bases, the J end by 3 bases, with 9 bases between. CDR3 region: CASSVDAGHTEAFF. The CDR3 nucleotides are TGTGCCAGCAGCGTAGATGCAGGGCACACTGAAGCTTTCTTT.

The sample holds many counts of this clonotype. The CDR3 spells CATSSGHETQYF. The CDR3 bases are TGTGCCACCAGCAGCGGTCATGAGACCCAGTACTTC. V usage is TRBV15 and J usage is TRBJ2-5; D not resolved. The CDR3 covers 12 residues. Germline V gene lookup returns CDR1 LNHNV and CDR2 YYDKDF (reference sequence). The V end lost 3 bases, the J end lost 5 bases, and 7 bases lay between the germline ends.

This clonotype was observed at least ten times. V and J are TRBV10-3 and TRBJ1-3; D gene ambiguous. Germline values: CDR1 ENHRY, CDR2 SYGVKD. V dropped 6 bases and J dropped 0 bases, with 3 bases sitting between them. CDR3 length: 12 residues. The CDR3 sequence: CAIRGSGNTIYF. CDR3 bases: TGTGCCATCAGGGGCTCTGGAAACACCATATATTTT.

CDR3 sequence: CSVSGPLRTEAFF. DNA for the CDR3: TGCAGCGTTTCAGGGCCCCTCAGGACTGAAGCTTTCTTT. V is TRBV29-1 and J is TRBJ1-1; possibly TRBD1 for D (5 bases). Germline lookup yields CDR1 SQVTM and CDR2 ANQGSEA. The CDR3 has 13 residues. V was pared by 5 bases and J by 5 bases, with 15 bases between.

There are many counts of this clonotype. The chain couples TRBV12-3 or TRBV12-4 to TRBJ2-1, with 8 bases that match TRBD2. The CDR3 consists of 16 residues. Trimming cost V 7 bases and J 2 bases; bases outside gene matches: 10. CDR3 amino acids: CASTNGGRGAYNEQFF. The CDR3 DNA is TGTGCCAGCACCAACGGGGGGCGGGGGGCCTACAATGAGCAGTTCTTC.

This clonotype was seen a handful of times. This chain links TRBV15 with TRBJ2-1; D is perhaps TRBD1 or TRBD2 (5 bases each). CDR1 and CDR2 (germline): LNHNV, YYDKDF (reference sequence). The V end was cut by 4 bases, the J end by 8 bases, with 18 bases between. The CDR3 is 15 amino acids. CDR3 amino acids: CATSTELGDGDEQFF. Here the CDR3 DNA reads TGTGCCACCAGCACCGAACTGGGGGATGGGGATGAGCAGTTCTTC.

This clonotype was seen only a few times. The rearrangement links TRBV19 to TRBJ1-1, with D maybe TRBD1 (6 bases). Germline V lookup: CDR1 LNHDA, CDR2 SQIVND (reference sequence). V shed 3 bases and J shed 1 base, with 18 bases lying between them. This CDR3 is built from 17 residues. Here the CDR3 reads CASSILTGTTRNTEAFF. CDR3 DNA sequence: TGTGCCAGTAGTATCCTTACGGGGACAACTAGGAACACTGAAGCTTTCTTT.

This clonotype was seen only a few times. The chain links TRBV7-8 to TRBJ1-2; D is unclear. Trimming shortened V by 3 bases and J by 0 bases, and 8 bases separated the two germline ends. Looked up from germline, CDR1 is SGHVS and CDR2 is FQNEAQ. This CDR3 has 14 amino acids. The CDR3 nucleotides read TGTGCCAGCAGCTTCGCGGAAGCTAACTATGGCTACACCTTC. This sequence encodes CASSFAEANYGYTF.

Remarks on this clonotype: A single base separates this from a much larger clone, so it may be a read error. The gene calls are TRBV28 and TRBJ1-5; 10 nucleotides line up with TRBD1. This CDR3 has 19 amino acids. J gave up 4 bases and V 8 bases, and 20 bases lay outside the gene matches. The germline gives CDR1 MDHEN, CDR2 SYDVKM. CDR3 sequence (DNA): TGTGCCAGCCGGCAGCTTAAGATCCGGGACAGGGGTAGGAATCAGCCCCAGCATTTT. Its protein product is CASRQLKIRDRGRNQPQHF. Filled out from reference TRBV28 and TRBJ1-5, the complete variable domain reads DVKVTQSSRYLVKRTGEKVFLECVQDMDHENMFWYRQDPGLGLRLIYFSYDVKMKEKGDIPEGYSVSREKKERFSLILESASTNQTSMYLCASRQLKIRDRGRNQPQHFGDGTRLSIL.

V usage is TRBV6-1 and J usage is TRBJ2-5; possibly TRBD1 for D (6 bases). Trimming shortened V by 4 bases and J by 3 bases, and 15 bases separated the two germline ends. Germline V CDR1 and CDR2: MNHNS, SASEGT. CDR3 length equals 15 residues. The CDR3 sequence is CASSGKPGQKETQYF. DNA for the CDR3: TGTGCCAGCAGTGGGAAACCGGGACAAAAAGAGACCCAGTACTTC.

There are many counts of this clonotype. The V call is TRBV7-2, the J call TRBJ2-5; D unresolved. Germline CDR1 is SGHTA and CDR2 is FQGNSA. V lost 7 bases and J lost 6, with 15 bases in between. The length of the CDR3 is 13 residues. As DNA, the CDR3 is TGTGCCAGCACCCCCCCGATCGTGCAGACCCAGTACTTC. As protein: CASTPPIVQTQYF.

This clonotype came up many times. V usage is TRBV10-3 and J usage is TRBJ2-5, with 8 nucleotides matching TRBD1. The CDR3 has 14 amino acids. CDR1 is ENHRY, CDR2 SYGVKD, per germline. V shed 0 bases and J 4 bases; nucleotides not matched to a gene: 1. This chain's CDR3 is CAISESQGAETQYF. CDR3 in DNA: TGTGCCATCAGTGAGTCCCAGGGGGCAGAGACCCAGTACTTC.